This is a list of T cell receptor beta chains from one sample in a study of OX40 agonist ivuxolimab in advanced cancers. The data were produced by immunoSEQ multiplex PCR, yet TCRdb's version contains in-frame clones alone and is incomplete. This table holds approximately 17,000 clones, more than 65% found once. The material was CD4+ or CD8+ T cells sorted from blood, obtained in a trial of the OX40 agonist ivuxolimab. Receptor source: an adult with an advanced solid tumor such as melanoma, head and neck, liver or kidney cancer. Both conserved end residues are part of each CDR3. The D gene is left open where the match is weak. The size of a clone is reported for some rows only, either as once, few or many, or as a class for expanded clones.

.,TRBJ1-5,TRBV7-9,.,15,CASSSDGISNRPQHF
once,TRBJ1-2,TRBV28,.,14,CASGNPQDIYGYTF
.,TRBJ1-2,TRBV5-1,TRBD1,17,CASSIGQGAKMIDGYTF
few,TRBJ1-6,TRBV4-1,.,15,CASSQVGGEYGPLHF
.,TRBJ1-2,TRBV27,.,14,CASRDSSNTYGYTF
.,TRBJ2-3,TRBV7-3,.,15,CASSLGIVGEDTQYF
.,TRBJ2-4,TRBV27,.,16,CASTSTPLEAKNIQYF
.,TRBJ2-7,TRBV7-9,.,18,CASSRGRYGIQPTHEQYF
.,TRBJ2-7,TRBV4-2,TRBD2,18,CASSQEEWGTSGSHEQYF
.,TRBJ2-7,TRBV27,.,12,CASRGGPHEQYF
.,TRBJ2-7,TRBV29-1,.,14,CSIEGTGTNYEQYF
.,TRBJ1-5,TRBV11-2,.,15,CASSLTHPGNQPQHF
.,TRBJ1-2,TRBV7-9,TRBD1,14,CASSLVGGGYGYTF
.,TRBJ2-5,TRBV27,TRBD1,15,CASSLSYRGYETQYF
few,TRBJ1-2,TRBV7-9,.,14,CASSRRGSNYGYTF
many,TRBJ1-4,TRBV6-5,.,13,CASSRDISEKLFF
once,TRBJ2-1,TRBV5-1,TRBD2,19,CASSLVPSGGALPPNEQFF
few,TRBJ1-1,TRBV4-3,.,13,CASSRGDDTEAFF
once,TRBJ1-2,TRBV30,.,12,CAWRVVERGYTF
few,TRBJ2-1,TRBV4-2,TRBD2,16,CASSQDTSGAYNEQFF
.,TRBJ2-7,TRBV9,TRBD1,15,CASSGPGQGPYEQYF
.,TRBJ1-1,TRBV28,.,15,CASSSRITMNTEAFF
.,TRBJ1-1,TRBV10-3,.,14,CAISESGGEAEAFF
.,TRBJ2-7,TRBV4-2,.,13,CASSQGGPYEQYF
.,TRBJ2-7,TRBV6-6,.,12,CASSQYSYEQYF
.,TRBJ2-7,TRBV5-4,.,16,CASSQTTRDPPTEQYF
.,TRBJ2-7,TRBV9,TRBD1,15,CASSGRTGGEDEQYF
.,TRBJ2-3,TRBV18,TRBD2,15,CASSPKRGAQDTQYF
.,TRBJ1-2,TRBV5-4,.,13,CASSLDRQSGYTF
.,TRBJ1-2,TRBV6-5,.,13,CASSIGGGYGYTF
once,TRBJ1-1,TRBV9,.,16,CASSVAPNAGVTEAFF
few,TRBJ2-1,TRBV6-4,.,15,CASSDSSGSYNEQFF
.,TRBJ2-1,TRBV13,TRBD1,14,CASSDRTGHNEQFF
.,TRBJ2-2,TRBV30,.,12,CAWSVLGGELFF
.,TRBJ2-1,TRBV19,.,14,CASMGVGGGYEQFF
.,TRBJ2-1,TRBV2,.,15,CASSEALILGGEQFF
.,TRBJ1-1,TRBV6-5,.,12,CASSYSRDEAFF
.,TRBJ1-2,TRBV6-5,TRBD1,15,CASSYSPGGYYGYTF
once,TRBJ1-3,TRBV7-9,.,14,CASSFGTTGNTIYF
.,TRBJ1-2,TRBV10-3,TRBD1,15,CAINPTGIPLYGYTF
.,TRBJ2-7,TRBV7-3,TRBD1,15,CASSITGTEAYEQYF
once,TRBJ2-7,TRBV28,.,17,CASSLPKTGPDSYEQYF
.,TRBJ2-7,TRBV4-1,TRBD1,17,CASSQVGTGGAVYEQYF
.,TRBJ1-1,TRBV13,.,13,CASTPPGRTEAFF
.,TRBJ1-2,TRBV21-1,.,17,CASSKEIGGRSLYGYTF
.,TRBJ2-7,TRBV5-1,.,16,CASSHRQLYSGDEQYF
.,TRBJ1-1,TRBV7-5,.,14,CASSLAGTNTEAFF
.,TRBJ1-4,TRBV18,TRBD1,16,CASSPETGRDVEKLFF
.,TRBJ2-3,TRBV4-1,TRBD2,18,CASSQDAGGPKFRDTQYF
medium-sized,TRBJ2-1,TRBV19,.,12,CASSTAGYEQFF
once,TRBJ2-6,TRBV7-6,.,15,CASSLEGTGANVLTF
once,TRBJ2-2,TRBV27,TRBD1,17,CASSLRGPILGTGELFF
.,TRBJ1-4,TRBV7-9,.,15,CASSLAGWEGEKLFF